What follows is one T cell receptor beta chain and its context. This specimen comes from a study of technical replicates of blood from a handful of donors. Using immunoSEQ multiplex PCR, the repertoire was profiled, and TCRdb retains in-frame clones only, with some absent. This sample has around 80,000 clones; over 75% occur once, and the top ten carry about 0.39%. This clonotype originated in a human donor in good health. The sequenced sample was T cells isolated from PBMCs.

The CDR3 DNA sequence: TGCGCCAGCAGCCAAGTGCGGTCTGGGAGCGGATCCTACGAGCAGTACTTC. This encodes CASSQVRSGSGSYEQYF. The genes are TRBV4-1 and TRBJ2-7, with TRBD2 as a possible D gene (5 bases). CDR3 size: 17 residues. Trimming shortened V by 1 base and J by 1 base, and 17 bases separated the two germline ends. Germline V gene sequence: CDR1 MGHRA, CDR2 YSYEKL.